Shown below are 15 T cell receptor beta chains from a single sample sequenced in a study of spatial heterogeneity in lung cancer. For these receptors, no antigen is known. Whole-study findings and limits: For expanded intratumoral alpha and beta TCRs, counts tracked tumor mutation counts.

Time point meaning: sample taken at primary tumor resection. TCRdb called the 5' RACE reads again in MiXCR, with one record for every CDR3 protein. The sample lists around 12,000 distinct CDR3 sequences, about 5.6% occurring once. This material consisted of lung tumor tissue, taken at surgery. These TCRs come from a female donor with early-stage non-small cell lung cancer.

This clonotype was picked up many times. V gene TRBV7-8 combines with J gene TRBJ1-4, with a tentative D call TRBD1 (6 bases). Trimming removed 4 bases from V and 5 bases from J, with 8 bases in between. The germline CDR1 and CDR2 sequences are SGHVS and FQNEAQ. The CDR3 length is 13 residues. DNA for the CDR3: TGTGCCAGCAGCTCCGACAGGAATGAAAAACTGTTTTTT. Translation: CASSSDRNEKLFF.

This clonotype was recorded at least ten times. The V call is TRBV30, the J call TRBJ1-2; 7 bases align to TRBD1. J gave up 3 bases and V 2 bases, and 6 bases lay outside the gene matches. The CDR3 spans 14 residues. From germline, CDR1 is GTSNPN and CDR2 SVGIG (reference sequence). The CDR3 loop is CAWSLGGTDYGYTF. The CDR3 nucleotides read TGTGCCTGGAGTTTAGGGGGGACAGACTATGGCTACACCTTC.

This clonotype showed up many times. The rearrangement links TRBV6-6 to TRBJ1-2, with a possible D match to TRBD1 (6 bases). The CDR3 length is 12 residues. Germline lookup yields CDR1 MNHNY and CDR2 SVGAGI (reference sequence). Trimming left V 8 bases short and J 3 bases short, with 10 bases between. CDR3 coding DNA: TGTGCCAGCGCGGGGGGCTACTATGGCTACACCTTC. Translation gives CASAGGYYGYTF.

Within the sample, this clonotype is medium-sized. V and J are TRBV6-6 and TRBJ1-1; no definite D call. V was cut by 6 bases and J by 1 base, with 3 bases left in between. Germline CDR1 MNHNY, CDR2 SVGAGI (reference sequence). This CDR3 region has 11 residues. This CDR3 is CASRRNTEAFF. DNA of the CDR3: TGTGCCAGCAGAAGGAACACTGAAGCTTTCTTT.

This clonotype was picked up many times. CDR3 coding DNA: TGCGCCAGCAGCCACGGACAGGGGGCGCGCTCTGAAGCTTTCTTT. Protein sequence: CASSHGQGARSEAFF. V and J are TRBV4-1 and TRBJ1-1; 11 bases agree with TRBD1. The CDR3 is 15 amino acids. The germline V gene encodes CDR1 MGHRA and CDR2 YSYEKL. V was clipped by 3 bases and J by 6 bases; unmatched bases: 6.

This clonotype was recorded many times. Written as DNA, the CDR3 is TGCAGTGCTAGAGATTGGGGGGCAGGTTCCGGGGAGCTGTTTTTT. Its translation is CSARDWGAGSGELFF. The V and J genes are TRBV20-1 and TRBJ2-2, with D perhaps given as TRBD1 or TRBD2 (6 bases each). The germline V gene encodes CDR1 DFQATT and CDR2 SNEGSKA (reference sequence). This CDR3 spans 15 amino acids. Trimming took 0 bases from V and 6 from J, leaving 14 bases between them.

Ten or more counts support this clonotype. The gene calls are TRBV11-2 and TRBJ2-7, with D perhaps matching TRBD1 (5 bases). Germline V CDR1 and CDR2: SGHAT, FQNNGV. This CDR3 is 13 amino acids long. Trimming took off 4 bases at V and 2 bases at J, with 9 bases between the two ends. The CDR3 reads CASSSGAPYEQYF. CDR3 DNA: TGTGCCAGCAGCTCTGGGGCCCCCTACGAGCAGTACTTC.

The table lists this clonotype with many counts. This chain links TRBV11-2 with TRBJ2-7, with no clear D. The V end was cut by 5 bases, the J end by 2 bases, with 10 bases between. The CDR3 is made up of 13 amino acids. Germline V gives CDR1 SGHAT, CDR2 FQNNGV. CDR3 region: CASSHDITYEQYF. CDR3 nucleotide sequence: TGTGCCAGCAGCCACGACATTACCTACGAGCAGTACTTC.

Many counts were recorded for this clonotype. The V gene is TRBV7-9, the J gene TRBJ2-7; no definite D call. With 4 bases removed from V and 4 bases from J, the gap between germline ends came to 14 bases. The CDR3 sequence is 14 residues long. The germline gives CDR1 SEHNR, CDR2 FQNEAQ (reference sequence). The CDR3 nucleotides are TGTGCCAGCAGCTGGGGTGATACCCTATACGAGCAGTACTTC. Protein product: CASSWGDTLYEQYF.

This clonotype came up many times. This chain joins TRBV7-3 and TRBJ1-1; possibly TRBD1 for D (5 bases). Germline V gives CDR1 SGHTA, CDR2 FQGTGA. The CDR3 loop spans 15 amino acids. V dropped 1 base and J dropped 1 base, with 10 bases sitting between them. The CDR3 coding sequence is TGTGCCAGCAGCTTAAGAACAGGAGCGAACACTGAAGCTTTCTTT. This sequence encodes CASSLRTGANTEAFF.

This clonotype came up many times. This rearrangement joins TRBV7-8 to TRBJ1-5; no firm D call. CDR3 length: 14 residues. Between the trimmed V and J ends, which lost 2 bases and 3 bases, there was a span of 8 bases. The germline V gene has CDR1 SGHVS and CDR2 FQNEAQ. For the CDR3, the DNA is TGTGCCAGCAGCTTAAATGGGTACAATCAGCCCCAGCATTTT. This sequence encodes CASSLNGYNQPQHF.

This clonotype was counted at least ten times. The V and J genes are TRBV6-6 and TRBJ1-2; the D gene is possibly TRBD1 (6 bases). Per germline, CDR1 MNHNY and CDR2 SVGAGI (reference sequence). The CDR3 sequence is 13 residues long. Trimming took 4 bases from V and 8 from J, leaving 14 bases between them. The CDR3 DNA reads as TGTGCCAGCAGTTCCGACAGGTCCAGGGGCTACACCTTC. Its translation: CASSSDRSRGYTF.

This clonotype was found many times. The V and J genes are TRBV24-1 and TRBJ2-3; 8 nucleotides line up with TRBD2. The trim removed 8 bases at V and 4 bases at J, leaving 16 bases unmatched. Germline-derived CDR1 and CDR2 are KGHDR and SFDVKD. CDR3 length: 17 residues. The CDR3 region is CATTTSGPGAGADTQYF. DNA of the CDR3: TGTGCCACCACTACTAGCGGACCGGGGGCTGGGGCAGATACGCAGTATTTT.

This clonotype has a count of ten or more. In DNA form, the CDR3 reads TGTGCCAGTCAACCGGGCCTAGGCGGTTCTGGGGCCAACGTCCTGACTTTC. Residues: CASQPGLGGSGANVLTF. The chain recombines TRBV12-3 or TRBV12-4 with TRBJ2-6, with no clear D. The CDR3 loop spans 17 amino acids. The V gene lost 9 bases and the J gene lost 1 base, with 19 bases spanning the gap.

Many counts were recorded for this clonotype. The genes are TRBV7-2 and TRBJ2-1, with D perhaps matching TRBD2 (5 bases). The V gene's germline CDR1 is SGHTA and CDR2 FQGNSA. Trimming shortened V by 5 bases and J by 3 bases, and 17 bases separated the two germline ends. This CDR3 region has 16 residues. CDR3 loop: CASSAGVFEGYNEQFF. The DNA for the CDR3 is TGTGCCAGCAGCGCCGGGGTGTTTGAGGGCTACAATGAGCAGTTCTTC.